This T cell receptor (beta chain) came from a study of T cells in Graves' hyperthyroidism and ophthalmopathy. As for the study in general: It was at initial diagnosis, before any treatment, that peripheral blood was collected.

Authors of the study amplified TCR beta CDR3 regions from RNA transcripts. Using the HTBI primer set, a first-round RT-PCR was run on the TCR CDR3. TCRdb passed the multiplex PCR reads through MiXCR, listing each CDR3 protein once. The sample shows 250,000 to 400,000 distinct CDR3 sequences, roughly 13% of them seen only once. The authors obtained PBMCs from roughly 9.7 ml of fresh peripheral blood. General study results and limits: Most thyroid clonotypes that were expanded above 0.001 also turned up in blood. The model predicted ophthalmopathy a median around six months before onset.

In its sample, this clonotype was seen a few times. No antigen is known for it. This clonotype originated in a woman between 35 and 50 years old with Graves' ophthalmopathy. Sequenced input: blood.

CDR3 sequence: CASSFFGAGQGNVNEQFF. CDR3 bases: TGTGCCAGCAGCTTCTTCGGTGCCGGACAGGGTAATGTAAATGAGCAGTTCTTC. This chain uses TRBV11-2 with TRBJ2-1, with 8 positions matching TRBD1. From germline, CDR1 is SGHAT and CDR2 FQNNGV. This CDR3 comprises 18 residues. Germline trimming cut 3 bases from V and 7 bases from J; bases unmatched to any gene: 17.